This T cell receptor (beta chain) originates from a study of response to subunit inactivated influenza vaccine. Overall study results and limits: It was suggested by the authors that few new T cells are recruited by each seasonal influenza vaccination.

TCRdb fed the RT-PCR reads into MiXCR, producing one record per CDR3 protein. The table shows around 520,000 distinct CDR3 sequences, with about 10% occurring only once. CDR1 is DFQATT, CDR2 SNEGSKA, per germline (reference sequence). CDR3 length equals 13 residues. Trimming took off 5 bases at V and 0 bases at J, with 9 bases between the two ends. This clonotype was recorded a few times. Antigen unknown. The chain combines TRBV20-1 with TRBJ2-3, with a weak D call TRBD2 (6 bases). This specimen was PBMCs from blood, taken on the day of vaccination. The receptor's source is a man in his fifties or sixties who received an inactivated influenza vaccine. CDR3 coding DNA: TGCAGTGCTGGCGGGATTAGCACAGATACGCAGTATTTT. This translates into CSAGGISTDTQYF.